The clone carrying this T cell receptor (beta chain) came up many times. Time point reported: newly diagnosed GD, antithyroid drugs for less than 3 months. There was RNA extracted from PBMCs, and the TCR library was made from it. The germline V gene encodes CDR1 MDHEN and CDR2 SYDVKM. Trimming removed 4 bases from V and 9 bases from J; junction bases left unmatched: 6. The CDR3 is 13 amino acids. These data originate in a study of regulatory T cells in long-lasting Graves disease. TCR beta libraries were built with iRepertoire HTBI primers and Arm-PCR of CDR3 regions. TCRdb re-analysed the multiplex PCR reads in MiXCR, keeping a single row per CDR3 protein. The sample has 400,000 to 500,000 distinct CDR3 sequences, less than 20% seen once; the top ten hold over 8.5%. The same specimen was also included in a second study, on T cells in Graves' hyperthyroidism and ophthalmopathy. That publication notes: Investigators excluded patients with uncontrolled infection, other autoimmune disease, pregnancy or lactation. When the TCR CDR3 underwent first-round RT-PCR, the HTBI primer set was used.

The sequence came from a woman aged 25 to 39 with Graves disease. The input for sequencing was peripheral blood mononuclear cells (PBMCs), taken at new diagnosis, from a patient treated with antithyroid drugs. V and J are TRBV28 and TRBJ1-1; TRBD1 aligns across 9 bases. CDR3 loop: CASSSGQGPKAFF. CDR3 bases: TGTGCCAGCAGTTCGGGACAGGGACCCAAAGCTTTCTTT.